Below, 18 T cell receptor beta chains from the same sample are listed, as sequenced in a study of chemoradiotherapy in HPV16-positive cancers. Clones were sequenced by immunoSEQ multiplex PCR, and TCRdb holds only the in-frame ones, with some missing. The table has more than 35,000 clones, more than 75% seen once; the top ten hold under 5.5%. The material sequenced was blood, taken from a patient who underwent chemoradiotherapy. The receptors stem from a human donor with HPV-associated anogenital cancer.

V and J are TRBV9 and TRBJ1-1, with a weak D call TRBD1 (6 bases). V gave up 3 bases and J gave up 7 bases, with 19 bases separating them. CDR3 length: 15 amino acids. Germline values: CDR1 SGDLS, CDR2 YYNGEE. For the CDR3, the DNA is TGTGCCAGCAGCGCCGAAGTCCGGGGGCAAGGTGAAGCTTTCTTT. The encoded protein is CASSAEVRGQGEAFF.

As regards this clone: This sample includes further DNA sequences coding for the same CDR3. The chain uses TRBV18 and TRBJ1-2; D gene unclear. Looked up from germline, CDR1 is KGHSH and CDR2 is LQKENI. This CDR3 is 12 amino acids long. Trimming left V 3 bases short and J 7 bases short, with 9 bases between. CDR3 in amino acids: CASSPLGGGYTF. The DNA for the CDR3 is TGTGCCAGCTCACCCCTTGGTGGTGGCTACACCTTC.

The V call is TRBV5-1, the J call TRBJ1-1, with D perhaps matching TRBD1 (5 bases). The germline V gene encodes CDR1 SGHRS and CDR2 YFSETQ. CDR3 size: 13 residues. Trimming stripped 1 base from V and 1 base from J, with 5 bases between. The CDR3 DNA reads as TGCGCCAGCAGCTTGAGGGGGAACACTGAAGCTTTCTTT. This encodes CASSLRGNTEAFF.

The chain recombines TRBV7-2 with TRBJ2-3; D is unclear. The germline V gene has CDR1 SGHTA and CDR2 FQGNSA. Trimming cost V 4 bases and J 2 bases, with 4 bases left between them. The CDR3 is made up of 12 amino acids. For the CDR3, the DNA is TGTGCCAGCAGCTCCTACACAGATACGCAGTATTTT. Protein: CASSSYTDTQYF.

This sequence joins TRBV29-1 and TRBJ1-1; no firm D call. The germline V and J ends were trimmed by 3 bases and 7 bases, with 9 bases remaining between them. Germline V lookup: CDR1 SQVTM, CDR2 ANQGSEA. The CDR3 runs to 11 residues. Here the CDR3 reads CSVERWGEAFF. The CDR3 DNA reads TGCAGCGTTGAGCGGTGGGGTGAAGCTTTCTTT.

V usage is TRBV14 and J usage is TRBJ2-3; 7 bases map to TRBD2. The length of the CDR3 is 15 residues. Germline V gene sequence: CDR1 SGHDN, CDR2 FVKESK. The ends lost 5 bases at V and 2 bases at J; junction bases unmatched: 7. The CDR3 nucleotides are TGTGCCAGCAGCGAACGCGGGGGACCCACAGATACGCAGTATTTT. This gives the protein CASSERGGPTDTQYF.

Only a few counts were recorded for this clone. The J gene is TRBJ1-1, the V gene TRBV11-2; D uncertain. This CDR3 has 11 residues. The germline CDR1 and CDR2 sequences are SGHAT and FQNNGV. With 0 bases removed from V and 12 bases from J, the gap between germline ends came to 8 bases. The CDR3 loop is CASSLERNTFF. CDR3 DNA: TGTGCCAGCAGCTTAGAAAGGAACACTTTCTTT.

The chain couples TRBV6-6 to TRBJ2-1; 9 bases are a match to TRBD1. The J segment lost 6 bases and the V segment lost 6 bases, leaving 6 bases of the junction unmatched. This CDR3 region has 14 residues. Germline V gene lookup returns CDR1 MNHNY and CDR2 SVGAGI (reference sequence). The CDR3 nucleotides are TGTGCCAGCAGCCCGGGACAGGGCCTCAATGAGCAGTTCTTC. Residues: CASSPGQGLNEQFF.

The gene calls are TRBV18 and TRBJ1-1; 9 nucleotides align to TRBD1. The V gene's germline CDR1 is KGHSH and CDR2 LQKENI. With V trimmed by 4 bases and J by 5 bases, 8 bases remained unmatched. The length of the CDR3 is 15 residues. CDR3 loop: CASSLTGTGTTEAFF. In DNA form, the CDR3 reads TGTGCCAGCTCACTGACCGGGACAGGGACGACTGAAGCTTTCTTT.

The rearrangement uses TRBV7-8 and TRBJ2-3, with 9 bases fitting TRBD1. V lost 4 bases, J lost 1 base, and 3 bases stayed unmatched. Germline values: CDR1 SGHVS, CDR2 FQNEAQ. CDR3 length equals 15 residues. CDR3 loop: CASSYRTGGTDTQYF. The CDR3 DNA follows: TGTGCCAGCAGCTACCGGACAGGGGGCACAGATACGCAGTATTTT.

CDR3 DNA sequence: TGTGCCAGCATTGGAAGCGGGGGGTTCACAGATACGCAGTATTTT. Protein product: CASIGSGGFTDTQYF. The chain joins TRBV6-8 to TRBJ2-3, with 9 bases matching TRBD2. With V trimmed by 7 bases and J by 2 bases, 7 bases remained unmatched. Germline-derived CDR1 and CDR2 are MNHGY and SAAAGT. The CDR3 is made up of 15 amino acids.

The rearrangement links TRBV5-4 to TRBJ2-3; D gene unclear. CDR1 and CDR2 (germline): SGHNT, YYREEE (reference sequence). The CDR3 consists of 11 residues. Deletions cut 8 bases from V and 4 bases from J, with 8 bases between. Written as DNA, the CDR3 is TGTGCCAGGGGCTGGTCAGATACGCAGTATTTT. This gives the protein CARGWSDTQYF.

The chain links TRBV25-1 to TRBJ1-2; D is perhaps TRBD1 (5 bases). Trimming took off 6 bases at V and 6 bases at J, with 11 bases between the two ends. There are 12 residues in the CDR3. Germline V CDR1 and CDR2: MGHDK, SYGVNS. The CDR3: CASSQGYDGYTF. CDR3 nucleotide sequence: TGTGCCAGCAGCCAGGGATACGATGGCTACACCTTC.

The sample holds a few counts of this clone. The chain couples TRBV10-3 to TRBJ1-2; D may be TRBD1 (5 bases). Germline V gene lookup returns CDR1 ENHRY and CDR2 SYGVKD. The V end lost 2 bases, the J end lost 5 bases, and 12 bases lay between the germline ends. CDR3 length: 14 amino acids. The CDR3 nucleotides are TGTGCCATCAGTGAGGATGGGGGGGGTTATGGCTACACCTTC. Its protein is CAISEDGGGYGYTF.

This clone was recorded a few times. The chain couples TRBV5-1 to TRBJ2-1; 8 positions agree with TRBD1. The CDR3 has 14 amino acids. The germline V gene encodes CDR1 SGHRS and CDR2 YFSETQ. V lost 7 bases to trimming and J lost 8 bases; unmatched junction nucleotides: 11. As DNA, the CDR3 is TGCGCCAGCGCACAGGGGGGCTACCAGGATGAGCAGTTCTTC. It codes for CASAQGGYQDEQFF. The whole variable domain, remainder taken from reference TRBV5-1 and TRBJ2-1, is KAGVTQTPRYLIKTRGQQVTLSCSPISGHRSVSWYQQTPGQGLQFLFEYFSETQRNKGNFPGRFSGRQFSNSRSEMNVSTLELGDSALYLCASAQGGYQDEQFFGPGTRLTVL.

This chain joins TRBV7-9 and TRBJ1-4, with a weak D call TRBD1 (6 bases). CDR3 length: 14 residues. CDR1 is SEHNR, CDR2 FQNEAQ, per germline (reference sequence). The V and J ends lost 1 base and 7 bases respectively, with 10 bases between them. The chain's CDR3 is CASSLVGGGEKLFF. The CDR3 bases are TGTGCCAGCAGCTTAGTGGGGGGCGGTGAAAAACTGTTTTTT. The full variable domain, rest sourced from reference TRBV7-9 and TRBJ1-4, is DTGVSQNPRHKITKRGQNVTFRCDPISEHNRLYWYRQTLGQGPEFLTYFQNEAQLEKSRLLSDRFSAERPKGSFSTLEIQRTEQGDSAMYLCASSLVGGGEKLFFGSGTQLSVL.

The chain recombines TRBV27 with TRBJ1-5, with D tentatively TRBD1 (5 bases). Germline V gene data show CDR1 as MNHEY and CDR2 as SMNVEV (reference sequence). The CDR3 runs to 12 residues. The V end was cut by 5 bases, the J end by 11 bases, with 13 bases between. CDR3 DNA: TGTGCCAGCAGTACCGGGACGCGAACCCAGCATTTT. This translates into CASSTGTRTQHF.

CDR3 in DNA: TGTGCCAGCAGCTTAACGTTCCAGCGGGGGACCTACACAGATACGCAGTATTTT. It is translated as CASSLTFQRGTYTDTQYF. The V call is TRBV7-3, the J call TRBJ2-3; the match to TRBD2 covers 8 bases. The germline gives CDR1 SGHTA, CDR2 FQGTGA. This CDR3 spans 18 amino acids. J was trimmed by 2 bases and V by 0 bases; bases with no gene match: 10.